This T cell receptor beta chain is from a study of identical twins. Study-wide points: Weaker excess sharing between twins was seen in beta out-of-frame sequences.

Through template switching, a universal primer site was introduced, and the cDNA contained unique molecular identifiers. From the 5' RACE reads, TCRdb called clonotypes with MiXCR, one entry per CDR3 protein. The sample lists under 300,000 distinct CDR3 sequences; roughly 13% were seen once. Germline-derived CDR1 and CDR2 are DFQATT and SNEGSKA (reference sequence). The ends lost 6 bases at V and 7 bases at J; junction bases unmatched: 16. This CDR3 region has 15 residues. This clonotype was found a few times. What it binds is not known. The genes are TRBV20-1 and TRBJ1-2, with 8 positions matching TRBD1. Sample: memory (CD45RO+) T cells sorted from blood. The receptor comes from a woman younger than 30 in good health. The CDR3 here is CSASPATGALGGYTF. In DNA, the CDR3 is TGCAGTGCCTCCCCTGCGACAGGGGCTTTAGGTGGCTACACCTTC.